The 16 T cell receptor beta chains reported below all come from one sample, sequenced in a study of blood T cell repertoires in COVID-19. The method was immunoSEQ multiplex PCR; TCRdb's version includes in-frame clones alone and lacks a portion of them. The table lists 130,000 to 150,000 clones, 85% of them singletons, with around 3.1% in the top ten. The sequencing input was peripheral blood. Receptors were obtained from a woman aged 40-49 years with active or convalescent COVID-19.

The chain combines TRBV10-1 with TRBJ1-1; D might be TRBD1 (6 bases). The CDR3 runs 14 residues. The V end lost 5 bases, the J end lost 0 bases, and 10 bases lay between the germline ends. The germline V gene encodes CDR1 WNHNN and CDR2 SYGVQD (reference sequence). CDR3 coding DNA: TGCGCCAGCAGTCTCGGACAGATGAACACTGAAGCTTTCTTT. The encoded protein is CASSLGQMNTEAFF.

This sequence joins TRBV7-2 and TRBJ1-2, with D possibly matching TRBD1 (6 bases). Trimming removed 5 bases from V and 4 bases from J, with 14 bases in between. Germline loops: CDR1 SGHTA, CDR2 FQGNSA. The CDR3 sequence is 14 residues long. CDR3 sequence (DNA): TGTGCCAGCAGCCCCCGACAGGTGGCCTATGGCTACACCTTC. This gives the protein CASSPRQVAYGYTF.

The V and J genes are TRBV27 and TRBJ2-7, with 12 nucleotides matching TRBD2. This CDR3 is 18 amino acids long. V gave up 4 bases and J gave up 0 bases; unmatched junction bases: 10. From germline, CDR1 is MNHEY and CDR2 SMNVEV (reference sequence). The CDR3 DNA reads as TGTGCCAGCAGTTCCCTGACTAGCGGGAGAAGGGACTCCTACGAGCAGTACTTC. This encodes CASSSLTSGRRDSYEQYF.

The chain couples TRBV7-8 to TRBJ2-1, with 9 bases fitting TRBD1. Germline V CDR1 and CDR2: SGHVS, FQNEAQ. The V gene end was trimmed by 3 bases and the J gene end by 9 bases; junction bases not matched to a gene: 9. This CDR3 contains 15 residues. The CDR3: CASSFPDRGAGEQFF. CDR3 nucleotide sequence: TGTGCCAGCAGCTTTCCGGACAGGGGAGCAGGTGAGCAGTTCTTC.

V is TRBV11-2 and J is TRBJ2-7; possibly TRBD2 for D (6 bases). The length of the CDR3 is 16 residues. The V and J ends lost 4 bases and 1 base respectively, with 17 bases between them. CDR1 SGHAT and CDR2 FQNNGV come from the germline V gene. The CDR3 DNA reads TGTGCCAGCAGCTACCAAGGGCGGGGTGTTTCCTACGAGCAGTACTTC. Protein: CASSYQGRGVSYEQYF.

This chain connects TRBV28 to TRBJ1-1; D is perhaps TRBD1 (6 bases). CDR3 length: 13 residues. Between the trimmed V and J ends, which lost 7 bases and 8 bases, there was a span of 17 bases. Germline V lookup: CDR1 MDHEN, CDR2 SYDVKM. CDR3 protein: CASNYLGGAEAFF. The CDR3 bases are TGTGCCAGCAATTACCTGGGGGGGGCGGAAGCTTTCTTT.

The V and J genes are TRBV3-1 (or the pseudogene TRBV3-2) and TRBJ2-7; the D gene is possibly TRBD2 (6 bases). The CDR3 extends over 15 amino acids. Looked up from germline, CDR1 is LGHDT and CDR2 is YNNKEL (reference sequence). V lost 0 bases to trimming and J lost 6 bases, with 15 bases between them. CDR3 in DNA: TGTGCCAGCAGCCAAGAAGTGCCGGGGGTCAGCGAGCAGTACTTC. This translates into CASSQEVPGVSEQYF.

V usage is TRBV27 and J usage is TRBJ2-2; tentatively, D is TRBD2 (5 bases). From germline, CDR1 is MNHEY and CDR2 SMNVEV (reference sequence). Trimming removed 3 bases from V and 4 bases from J, with 12 bases in between. The CDR3 is 15 residues long. The CDR3 region is CASSFNAEGTGELFF. The CDR3, as DNA: TGTGCCAGCAGTTTTAACGCCGAGGGCACCGGGGAGCTGTTTTTT.

V is TRBV5-5 and J is TRBJ1-6; a possible D gene is TRBD1 (5 bases). Trimming stripped 4 bases from V and 9 bases from J, with 17 bases between. The CDR3 runs 15 residues. Germline V lookup: CDR1 SGHKS, CDR2 YYEKEE (reference sequence). The CDR3 DNA sequence: TGTGCCAGCAGCCGCGGGGGGAGCTTTAGTTCACCCCTCCACTTT. Its protein is CASSRGGSFSSPLHF.

V gene TRBV5-6 combines with J gene TRBJ1-6; 7 bases agree with TRBD1. V gave up 8 bases and J gave up 9 bases; unmatched junction bases: 11. This CDR3 comprises 14 residues. CDR1 and CDR2 (germline): SGHDT, YYEEEE. CDR3 coding DNA: TGTGCCAGTCAGGGGGAATATGCTAGTTCACCCCTCCACTTT. This translates into CASQGEYASSPLHF.

By sample share, this clone is medium-sized. The V gene is TRBV28, the J gene TRBJ2-2, with D perhaps matching TRBD1 (5 bases). Germline values: CDR1 MDHEN, CDR2 SYDVKM. Between the trimmed V and J ends, which lost 3 bases and 0 bases, there was a span of 8 bases. The CDR3 totals 15 residues. This CDR3 reads CASSLGRSNTGELFF. The CDR3 nucleotides read TGTGCCAGCAGTTTGGGGCGGTCGAACACCGGGGAGCTGTTTTTT. Filled out from reference TRBV28 and TRBJ2-2, the complete variable domain reads DVKVTQSSRYLVKRTGEKVFLECVQDMDHENMFWYRQDPGLGLRLIYFSYDVKMKEKGDIPEGYSVSREKKERFSLILESASTNQTSMYLCASSLGRSNTGELFFGEGSRLTVL.

The CDR3 here is CASSFPQGEGGYTF. CDR3 bases: TGTGCCAGCAGTTTCCCACAGGGGGAAGGTGGCTACACCTTC. J is TRBJ1-2 and V is TRBV28, with 8 bases aligning to TRBD1. The CDR3 extends over 14 amino acids. The V gene end was trimmed by 3 bases and the J gene end by 7 bases; junction bases not matched to a gene: 7. Germline V gene data show CDR1 as MDHEN and CDR2 as SYDVKM.

The V gene is TRBV2, the J gene TRBJ2-7; D might be TRBD2 (5 bases). CDR3 size: 13 residues. The germline V gene has CDR1 SNHLY and CDR2 FYNNEI. The V end lost 6 bases, the J end lost 3 bases, and 12 bases lay between the germline ends. The CDR3 DNA is TGTGCCAGCAGCGAGGACGGGGTCTACGAGCAGTACTTC. It is translated as CASSEDGVYEQYF.

This clone was seen more than once but under ten times. The J gene is TRBJ1-1, the V gene TRBV18; no reliable D call. The CDR3 has 13 amino acids. Trimming took 2 bases from V and 0 from J, leaving 4 bases between them. Germline CDR1 KGHSH, CDR2 LQKENI. The CDR3 sequence is CASSPEMNTEAFF. The CDR3 bases are TGTGCCAGCTCACCAGAGATGAACACTGAAGCTTTCTTT.

On this clone: Within the sample, other DNA sequences also encode this same CDR3. The J gene is TRBJ2-3, the V gene TRBV18, with 7 bases identical to TRBD1. V trimming: 2 bases; J trimming: 1 base; junction bases outside the gene matches: 6. Germline CDR1 is KGHSH and CDR2 is LQKENI. The CDR3 spans 16 residues. The CDR3 spells CASSPVGTGGTDTQYF. DNA of the CDR3: TGTGCCAGCTCACCAGTGGGCACAGGGGGCACAGATACGCAGTATTTT.

V and J are TRBV11-1 and TRBJ1-1; D uncertain. Germline assignment: CDR1 SGHAT and CDR2 FQDESV (reference sequence). This CDR3 is 12 amino acids long. V dropped 8 bases and J dropped 11 bases, with 18 bases sitting between them. CDR3 nucleotides: TGTGCCAGCGCCCCGGCGGTAGGTGGGGCTTTCTTT. It translates to CASAPAVGGAFF.